This T cell receptor beta chain was captured by sequencing in a study of T cell responses to AZD1222 COVID-19 vaccine. The study, taken as a whole, reports: Compared with day 0, the breadth and depth of the Spike-specific TCR repertoire rose significantly after two doses of AZD1222. Nearly half of spike-specific TCRs reportedly target variant regions that are unmutated in the B.1.351 and B.1.1.7 variants. Donors were mostly white British, more females; clonal diversity possibly underestimated.

A remark on this clone: The antigen remains undetermined.

Profiling relied on immunoSEQ multiplex PCR, and the TCRdb table lists in-frame clones only, not all of them. In the table there are roughly 170,000 clones, approximately 94% of which are singletons. The sequence derives from an adult who received the AZD1222 COVID-19 vaccine. The sequencing used peripheral blood, collected 28 days after the second AZD1222 dose.

CDR3 loop: CASGPGVRNEQFF. CDR3 sequence (DNA): TGTGCTAGTGGCCCCGGGGTCAGGAATGAGCAGTTCTTC. The chain couples TRBV12-5 to TRBJ2-1; weak D call: TRBD2 (5 bases). CDR3 size: 13 residues. The V end lost 6 bases, the J end lost 7 bases, and 13 bases lay between the germline ends. Germline V gene lookup returns CDR1 LGHNT and CDR2 FRNRAP.